This record concerns one T cell receptor (beta chain) sequence. Its antigen remains unidentified. The PCR employed 60 Vbeta primers together with 13 Jbeta primers. Sequencing was performed with immunoSEQ multiplex PCR; in TCRdb, only in-frame clones are kept and a portion is missing. The sample has 210,000 or so clones; over 60% are singletons. The source of the sample is a study of cytomegalovirus exposure and HLA in healthy donors. The CDR3 is 17 residues long. Germline CDR1 reads SGHTA; CDR2 reads FQGNSA. Deletions cut 5 bases from V and 0 bases from J, with 17 bases between. Study outcomes and limitations: Compared with the roughly 670-donor mean, an Asian-associated ancestry cluster reportedly had fewer N-insertions, according to a later analysis. The authors later found TCR association rates varying by HLA locus, with DRB1 most and HLA-C fewest. Among the most significant clusters, several appeared linked to common viral pathogens in a later analysis.

The receptor was isolated from a woman aged 25 to 45 in good health and CMV-seropositive. The chain has TRBV7-2 and TRBJ2-1, with a weak D call TRBD1 (6 bases). Sequencing used PBMCs. CDR3 sequence reads: CASSRTQGSSSYNEQFF. The CDR3 DNA sequence: TGTGCCAGCAGCCGTACACAGGGATCTAGCTCCTACAATGAGCAGTTCTTC.